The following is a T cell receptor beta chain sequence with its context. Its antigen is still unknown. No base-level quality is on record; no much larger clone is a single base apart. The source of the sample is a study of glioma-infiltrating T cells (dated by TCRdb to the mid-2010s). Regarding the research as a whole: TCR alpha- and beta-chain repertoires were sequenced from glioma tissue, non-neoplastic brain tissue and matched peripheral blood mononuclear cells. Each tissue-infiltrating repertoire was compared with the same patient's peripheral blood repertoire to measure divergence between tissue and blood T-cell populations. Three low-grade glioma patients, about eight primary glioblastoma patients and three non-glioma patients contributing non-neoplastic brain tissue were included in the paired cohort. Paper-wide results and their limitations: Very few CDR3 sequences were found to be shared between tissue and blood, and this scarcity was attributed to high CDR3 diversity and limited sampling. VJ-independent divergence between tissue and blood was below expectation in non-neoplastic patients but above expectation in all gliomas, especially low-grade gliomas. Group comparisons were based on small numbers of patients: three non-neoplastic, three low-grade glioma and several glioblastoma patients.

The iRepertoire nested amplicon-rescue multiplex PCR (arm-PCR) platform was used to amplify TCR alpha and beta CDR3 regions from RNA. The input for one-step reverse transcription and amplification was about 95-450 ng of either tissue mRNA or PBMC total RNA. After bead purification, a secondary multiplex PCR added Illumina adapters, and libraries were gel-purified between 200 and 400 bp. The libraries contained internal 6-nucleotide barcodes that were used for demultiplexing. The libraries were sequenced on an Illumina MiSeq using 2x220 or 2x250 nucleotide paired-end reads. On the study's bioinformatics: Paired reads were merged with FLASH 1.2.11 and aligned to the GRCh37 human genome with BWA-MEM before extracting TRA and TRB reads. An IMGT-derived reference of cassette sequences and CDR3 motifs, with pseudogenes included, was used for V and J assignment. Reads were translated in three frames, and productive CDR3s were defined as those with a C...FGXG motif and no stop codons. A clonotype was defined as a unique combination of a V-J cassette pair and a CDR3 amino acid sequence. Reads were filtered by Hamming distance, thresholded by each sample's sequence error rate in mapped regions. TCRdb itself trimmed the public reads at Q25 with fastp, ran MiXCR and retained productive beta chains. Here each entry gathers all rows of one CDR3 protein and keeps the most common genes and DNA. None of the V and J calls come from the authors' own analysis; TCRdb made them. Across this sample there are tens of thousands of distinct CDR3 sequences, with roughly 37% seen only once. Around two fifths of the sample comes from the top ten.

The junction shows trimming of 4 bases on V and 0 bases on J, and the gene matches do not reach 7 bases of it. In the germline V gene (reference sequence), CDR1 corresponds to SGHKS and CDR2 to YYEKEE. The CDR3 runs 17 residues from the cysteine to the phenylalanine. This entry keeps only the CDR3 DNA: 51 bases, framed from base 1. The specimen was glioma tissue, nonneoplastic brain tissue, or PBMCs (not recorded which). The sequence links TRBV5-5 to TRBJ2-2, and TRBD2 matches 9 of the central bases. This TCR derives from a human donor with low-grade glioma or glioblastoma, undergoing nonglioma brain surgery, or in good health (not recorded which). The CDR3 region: CASSLEGLATNTGELFF. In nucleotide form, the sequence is TGTGCCAGCAGCCTCGAAGGACTAGCGACGAACACCGGGGAGCTGTTTTTT.